Presented here are 21 T cell receptor beta chains from one specimen sequenced in a study of cytomegalovirus exposure and HLA in healthy donors. In the PCR, 60 Vbeta and 13 Jbeta primers were used. Some clones are missing from TCRdb's copy, which holds only in-frame ones; the method was immunoSEQ multiplex PCR. The sample includes under 200,000 clones, roughly 85% seen only once; the top ten take around 0.69%. Material for sequencing was PBMCs. The receptors shown here come from a woman between 35 and 50 years old in good health and CMV-seronegative.

The rearrangement uses TRBV6-1 and TRBJ1-2; TRBD1 matches 10 bases. The CDR3 runs 15 residues. V trimming: 5 bases; J trimming: 6 bases; junction bases outside the gene matches: 9. Germline V gene sequence: CDR1 MNHNS, CDR2 SASEGT. CDR3 protein: CASSSMTGGVNGYTF. DNA of the CDR3: TGTGCCAGCAGTTCGATGACAGGGGGCGTAAATGGCTACACCTTC.

This clone has just a few counts. Here the CDR3 reads CASMGDRGRWETQYF. CDR3 nucleotide sequence: TGTGCCAGCATGGGGGACAGGGGGCGCTGGGAGACCCAGTACTTC. The rearrangement links TRBV6-1 to TRBJ2-5; 12 bases match TRBD1. V lost 7 bases and J lost 5; bases outside the gene matches: 8. In germline, CDR1 is MNHNS, CDR2 SASEGT. This CDR3 region has 15 residues.

The V and J genes are TRBV4-1 and TRBJ2-1; 10 bases agree with TRBD2. CDR1 MGHRA and CDR2 YSYEKL come from the germline V gene. With V trimmed by 4 bases and J by 12 bases, 9 bases remained unmatched. This CDR3 is 14 amino acids long. The chain's CDR3 is CASSLMEREGLQFF. CDR3 bases: TGCGCCAGCAGCCTGATGGAGCGGGAGGGCCTGCAGTTCTTC.

The rearrangement links TRBV19 to TRBJ2-7; D is possibly TRBD2 (5 bases). Per germline, CDR1 LNHDA and CDR2 SQIVND (reference sequence). The V end lost 1 base, the J end lost 3 bases, and 16 bases lay between the germline ends. The CDR3 spans 16 residues. Written as DNA, the CDR3 is TGTGCCAGTAGTATAGCGGGCGGTAACGCGGGCTACGAGCAGTACTTC. Amino acid sequence: CASSIAGGNAGYEQYF.

J is TRBJ2-3 and V is TRBV7-3, with 13 bases identical to TRBD2. The germline V gene has CDR1 SGHTA and CDR2 FQGTGA. The CDR3 is made up of 18 amino acids. The trim removed 5 bases at V and 2 bases at J, leaving 10 bases unmatched. The CDR3 here is CASSHYRLAGGLTDTQYF. The CDR3, as DNA: TGTGCCAGCAGCCACTATCGACTAGCGGGAGGTCTCACAGATACGCAGTATTTT.

The chain is built from TRBV11-2 and TRBJ2-7, with a weak D call TRBD2 (5 bases). Germline lookup yields CDR1 SGHAT and CDR2 FQNNGV. The ends were cut back, 5 bases at V and 1 base at J, with 21 bases in the middle. The CDR3 runs to 17 residues. CDR3 DNA: TGTGCCAGCAGCCCCCAAGAGTCGGTTTGGACTTCCTACGAGCAGTACTTC. Translating it yields CASSPQESVWTSYEQYF.

The chain employs TRBV19 and TRBJ1-4; 8 positions agree with TRBD1. The CDR3 covers 18 residues. V shed 3 bases and J 0 bases; nucleotides not matched to a gene: 9. Germline CDR1 LNHDA, CDR2 SQIVND (reference sequence). CDR3 in DNA: TGTGCCAGTAGTATTAAGCAGGGGGCGACGGCAACTAATGAAAAACTGTTTTTT. Amino acid sequence: CASSIKQGATATNEKLFF.

This chain joins TRBV5-1 and TRBJ2-1; 9 positions match TRBD2. The CDR3 has 15 residues. The junction had 4 bases not matched to a gene; V was cut back by 4 bases and J by 2 bases. Per germline, CDR1 SGHRS and CDR2 YFSETQ. The CDR3, as DNA: TGCGCCAGCAGCAAGACTAGCGGACCCTACAATGAGCAGTTCTTC. Its protein is CASSKTSGPYNEQFF.

The chain has TRBV2 and TRBJ2-7; D is ambiguous. The CDR3 has 12 residues. Germline-derived CDR1 and CDR2 are SNHLY and FYNNEI. Trimming removed 6 bases at V and 0 bases at J, with 6 bases between. CDR3 protein: CASRRDSYEQYF. The CDR3 nucleotides are TGTGCCAGCAGGAGAGACTCCTACGAGCAGTACTTC.

This clone was counted between two and nine times. The genes are TRBV30 and TRBJ1-4; possibly TRBD1 for D (6 bases). The germline V gene encodes CDR1 GTSNPN and CDR2 SVGIG (reference sequence). The CDR3 is made up of 16 amino acids. Trimming pared 3 bases from V and 0 bases from J, leaving 14 bases between. CDR3 nucleotide sequence: TGTGCCTGGAGCCTGAGATCAGGGGCAACTAATGAAAAACTGTTTTTT. Translation gives CAWSLRSGATNEKLFF.

The genes are TRBV9 and TRBJ1-3, with 10 bases aligning to TRBD1. CDR1 is SGDLS and CDR2 is YYNGEE in the germline V gene. Trimming at V came to 1 base and at J to 4 bases, leaving 5 bases not matched to a gene. The CDR3 runs 16 residues. Written as DNA, the CDR3 is TGTGCCAGCAGCGTAACAGACAGGGGGCCGGGAAACACCATATATTTT. Residues: CASSVTDRGPGNTIYF.

This clone was seen a single time. This chain connects TRBV14 to TRBJ2-2; 8 bases align to TRBD2. Germline CDR1 SGHDN, CDR2 FVKESK. J was trimmed by 7 bases and V by 6 bases; bases with no gene match: 10. The CDR3 loop spans 15 amino acids. CDR3 protein: CASSPGTRDDGELFF. CDR3 DNA sequence: TGTGCCAGCAGTCCCGGGACTAGGGACGACGGGGAGCTGTTTTTT.

The V and J genes are TRBV2 and TRBJ1-1; 7 bases align to TRBD1. The germline CDR1 and CDR2 sequences are SNHLY and FYNNEI. The V gene end was trimmed by 6 bases and the J gene end by 6 bases; junction bases not matched to a gene: 4. CDR3 size: 12 residues. Written as DNA, the CDR3 is TGTGCCAGCAGGAGTACAGGGGCTGAAGCTTTCTTT. It yields the protein CASRSTGAEAFF.

CDR3 loop: CATSRESGKRVSDTQYF. DNA of the CDR3: TGTGCCACCAGCAGGGAGAGCGGGAAACGGGTTTCAGATACGCAGTATTTT. This chain links TRBV15 with TRBJ2-3, with TRBD2 identical over 7 bases. V gave up 3 bases and J gave up 4 bases; unmatched junction bases: 13. Germline lookup yields CDR1 LNHNV and CDR2 YYDKDF (reference sequence). CDR3 length: 17 amino acids.

J is TRBJ1-1 and V is TRBV5-4; D may be TRBD1 (5 bases). V was pared by 0 bases and J by 5 bases, with 8 bases between. CDR1 is SGHNT and CDR2 is YYREEE in the germline V gene (reference sequence). This CDR3 is built from 13 residues. The CDR3 region has the DNA TGTGCCAGCAGCTTGGACAGGAAAACTGAAGCTTTCTTT. Translating it yields CASSLDRKTEAFF.

The V call is TRBV16, the J call TRBJ2-7, with D possibly being TRBD2 (7 bases). V was pared by 0 bases and J by 0 bases, with 12 bases between. The V gene's germline CDR1 is KGHSY and CDR2 FQNENV. The CDR3 has 16 residues. In nucleotides, the CDR3 is TGTGCCAGCAGCCAATCGGGGGGGCTCCGCTCCTACGAGCAGTACTTC. Amino acid sequence: CASSQSGGLRSYEQYF.

The chain uses TRBV7-3 and TRBJ2-6; TRBD1 aligns across 12 bases. After removal of 5 bases from V and 3 bases from J, the junction contained 14 bases not matched to a gene. The CDR3 runs to 20 residues. Germline V lookup: CDR1 SGHTA, CDR2 FQGTGA. CDR3 protein: CASSPRNEGTGGGGANVLTF. The CDR3, as DNA: TGTGCCAGCAGCCCCAGAAATGAAGGGACAGGGGGCGGTGGGGCCAACGTCCTGACTTTC.

The J gene is TRBJ1-2, the V gene TRBV7-2, with D unclear. The CDR3 spans 15 residues. CDR1 SGHTA and CDR2 FQGNSA come from the germline V gene. The ends were cut back, 8 bases at V and 8 bases at J, with 24 bases in the middle. Here the CDR3 DNA reads TGTGCCAGCGCAATAAGGGAGGCAATTTATGAGGGCTACACCTTC. This translates into CASAIREAIYEGYTF.

The V and J genes are TRBV11-2 and TRBJ2-7; 8 bases align to TRBD1. Unmatched junction bases numbered 5, after V lost 6 bases and J lost 1 base. The CDR3 is 14 amino acids. Germline V gene data show CDR1 as SGHAT and CDR2 as FQNNGV. The CDR3 region is CASSFRTGSYEQYF. CDR3 sequence (DNA): TGTGCCAGCAGTTTCCGGACAGGGTCCTACGAGCAGTACTTC.

This clone appeared a single time. The chain carries TRBV5-1 and TRBJ2-1, with 10 bases that match TRBD1. The CDR3 is made up of 14 amino acids. The germline CDR1 and CDR2 sequences are SGHRS and YFSETQ. The junction had 6 bases not matched to a gene; V was cut back by 3 bases and J by 9 bases. Written as DNA, the CDR3 is TGCGCCAGCAGCTCAGGACAGGGGGAGGTTGAGCAGTTCTTC. It encodes CASSSGQGEVEQFF.

This clone was detected only a few times. V gene TRBV13 combines with J gene TRBJ1-5, with a tentative D call TRBD1 (5 bases). CDR1 is PRHDT, CDR2 FYEKMQ, per germline (reference sequence). The V end was cut by 7 bases, the J end by 1 base, with 11 bases between. This CDR3 comprises 14 residues. CDR3 coding DNA: TGTGCCAGCACCCATAGGGGAAGCAATCAGCCCCAGCATTTT. It is translated as CASTHRGSNQPQHF.